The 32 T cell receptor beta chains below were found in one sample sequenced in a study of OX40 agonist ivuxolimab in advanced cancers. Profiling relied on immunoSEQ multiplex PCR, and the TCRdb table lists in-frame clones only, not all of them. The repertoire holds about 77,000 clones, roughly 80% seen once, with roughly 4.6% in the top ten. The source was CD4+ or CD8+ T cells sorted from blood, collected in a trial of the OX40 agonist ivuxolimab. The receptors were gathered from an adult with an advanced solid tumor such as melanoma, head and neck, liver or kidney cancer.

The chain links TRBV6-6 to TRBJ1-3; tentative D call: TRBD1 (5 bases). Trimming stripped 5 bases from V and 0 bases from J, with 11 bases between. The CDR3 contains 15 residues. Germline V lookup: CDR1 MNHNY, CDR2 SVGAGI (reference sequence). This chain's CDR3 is CASSRDASSGNTIYF. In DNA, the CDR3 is TGTGCCAGCAGTCGGGACGCAAGCTCTGGAAACACCATATATTTT.

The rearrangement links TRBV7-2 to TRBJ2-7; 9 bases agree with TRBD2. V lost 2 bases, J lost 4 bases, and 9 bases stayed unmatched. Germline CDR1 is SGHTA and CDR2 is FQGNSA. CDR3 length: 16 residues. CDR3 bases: TGTGCCAGCAGCTTACGAGCGGGAGGAAGCGGGTACGAGCAGTACTTC. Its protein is CASSLRAGGSGYEQYF.

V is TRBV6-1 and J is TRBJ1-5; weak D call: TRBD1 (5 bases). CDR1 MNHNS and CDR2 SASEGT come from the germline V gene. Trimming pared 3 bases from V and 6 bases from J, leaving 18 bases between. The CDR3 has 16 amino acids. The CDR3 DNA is TGTGCCAGCAGTGATCAGTTGGGGATCGGGGGTCAGCCCCAGCATTTT. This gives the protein CASSDQLGIGGQPQHF.

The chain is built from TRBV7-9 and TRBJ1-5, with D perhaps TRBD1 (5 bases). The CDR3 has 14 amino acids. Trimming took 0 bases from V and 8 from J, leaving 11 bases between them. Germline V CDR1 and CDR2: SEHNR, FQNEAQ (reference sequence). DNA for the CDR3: TGTGCCAGCAGCTTAGCCAGGGATGTGGAGCCCCAGCATTTT. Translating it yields CASSLARDVEPQHF.

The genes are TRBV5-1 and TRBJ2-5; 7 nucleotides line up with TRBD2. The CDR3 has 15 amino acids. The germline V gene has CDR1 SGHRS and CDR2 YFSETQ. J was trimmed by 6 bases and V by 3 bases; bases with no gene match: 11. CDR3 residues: CASSSLGTGGQTQYF. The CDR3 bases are TGCGCCAGCAGCTCCCTCGGGACGGGGGGTCAGACCCAGTACTTC.

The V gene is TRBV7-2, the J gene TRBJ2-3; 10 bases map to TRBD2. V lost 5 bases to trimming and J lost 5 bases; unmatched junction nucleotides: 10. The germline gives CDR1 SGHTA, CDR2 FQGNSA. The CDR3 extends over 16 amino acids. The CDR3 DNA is TGTGCCAGCAGCCTGCGGAGCGGGAGGGCCGGAGATACGCAGTATTTT. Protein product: CASSLRSGRAGDTQYF.

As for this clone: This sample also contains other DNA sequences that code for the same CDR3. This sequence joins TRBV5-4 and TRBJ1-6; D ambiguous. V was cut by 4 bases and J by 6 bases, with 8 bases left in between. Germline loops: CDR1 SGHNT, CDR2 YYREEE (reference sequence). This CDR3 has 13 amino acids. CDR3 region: CASSLDRNSPLHF. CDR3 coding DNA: TGTGCCAGCAGCCTTGATCGTAATTCACCCCTCCACTTT.

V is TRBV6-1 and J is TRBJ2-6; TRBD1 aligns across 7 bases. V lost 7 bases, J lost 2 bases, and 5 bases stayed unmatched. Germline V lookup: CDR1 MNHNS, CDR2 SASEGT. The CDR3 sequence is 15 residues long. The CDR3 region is CASTTGAAGANVLTF. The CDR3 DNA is TGTGCCAGCACCACAGGGGCGGCTGGGGCCAACGTCCTGACTTTC.

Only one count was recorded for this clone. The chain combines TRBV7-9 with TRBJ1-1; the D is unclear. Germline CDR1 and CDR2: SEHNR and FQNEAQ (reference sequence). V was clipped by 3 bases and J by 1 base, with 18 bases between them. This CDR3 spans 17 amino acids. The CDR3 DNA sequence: TGTGCCAGCAGCTTTTTAGCCGGAAGTCCCAAGAACACTGAAGCTTTCTTT. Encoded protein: CASSFLAGSPKNTEAFF. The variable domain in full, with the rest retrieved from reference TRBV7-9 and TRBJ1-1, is DTGVSQNPRHKITKRGQNVTFRCDPISEHNRLYWYRQTLGQGPEFLTYFQNEAQLEKSRLLSDRFSAERPKGSFSTLEIQRTEQGDSAMYLCASSFLAGSPKNTEAFFGQGTRLTVV.

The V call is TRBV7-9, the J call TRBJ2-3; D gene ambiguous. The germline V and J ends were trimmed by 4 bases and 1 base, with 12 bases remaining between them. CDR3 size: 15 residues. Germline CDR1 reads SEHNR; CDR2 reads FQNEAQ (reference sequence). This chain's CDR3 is CASSSSYGGTDTQYF. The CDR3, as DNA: TGTGCCAGCAGCTCAAGTTATGGGGGCACAGATACGCAGTATTTT.

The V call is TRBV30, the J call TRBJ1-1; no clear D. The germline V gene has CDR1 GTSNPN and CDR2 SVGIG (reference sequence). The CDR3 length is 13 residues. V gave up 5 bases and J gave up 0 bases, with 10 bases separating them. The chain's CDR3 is CAWHKNMNTEAFF. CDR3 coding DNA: TGTGCCTGGCATAAAAACATGAACACTGAAGCTTTCTTT.

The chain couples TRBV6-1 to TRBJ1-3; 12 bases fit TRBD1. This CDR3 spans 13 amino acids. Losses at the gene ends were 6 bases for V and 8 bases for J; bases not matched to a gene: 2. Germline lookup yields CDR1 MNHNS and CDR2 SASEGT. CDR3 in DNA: TGTGCCAGCAGGGGACAGGGGGCACACACCATATATTTT. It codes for CASRGQGAHTIYF.

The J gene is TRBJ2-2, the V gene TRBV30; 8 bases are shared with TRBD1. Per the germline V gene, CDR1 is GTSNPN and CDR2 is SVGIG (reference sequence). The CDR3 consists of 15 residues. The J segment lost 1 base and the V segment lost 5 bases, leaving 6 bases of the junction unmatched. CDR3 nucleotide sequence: TGTGCCTGGGATACCGGGACAGGGAACACCGGGGAGCTGTTTTTT. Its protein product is CAWDTGTGNTGELFF.

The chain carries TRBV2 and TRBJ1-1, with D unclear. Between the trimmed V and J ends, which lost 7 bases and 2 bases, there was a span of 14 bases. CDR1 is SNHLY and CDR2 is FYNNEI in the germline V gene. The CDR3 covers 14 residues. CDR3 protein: CASTYRDGNTEAFF. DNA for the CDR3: TGTGCCAGCACTTATCGCGACGGCAACACTGAAGCTTTCTTT.

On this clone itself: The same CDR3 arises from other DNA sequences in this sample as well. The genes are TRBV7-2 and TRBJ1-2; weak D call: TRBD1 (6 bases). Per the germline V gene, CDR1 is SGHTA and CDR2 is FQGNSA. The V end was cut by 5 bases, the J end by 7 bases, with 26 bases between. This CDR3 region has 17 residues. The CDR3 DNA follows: TGTGCCAGCAGCCTAGAAGGCGGGTCAGGGGCGAGGGGTGGCTACACCTTC. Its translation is CASSLEGGSGARGGYTF.

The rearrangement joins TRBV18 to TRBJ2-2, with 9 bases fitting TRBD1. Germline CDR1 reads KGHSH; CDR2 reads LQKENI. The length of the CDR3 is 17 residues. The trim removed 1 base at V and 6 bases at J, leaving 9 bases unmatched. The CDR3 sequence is CASSPRTGVITPGELFF. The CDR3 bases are TGTGCCAGCTCACCACGGACAGGGGTAATTACTCCCGGGGAGCTGTTTTTT.

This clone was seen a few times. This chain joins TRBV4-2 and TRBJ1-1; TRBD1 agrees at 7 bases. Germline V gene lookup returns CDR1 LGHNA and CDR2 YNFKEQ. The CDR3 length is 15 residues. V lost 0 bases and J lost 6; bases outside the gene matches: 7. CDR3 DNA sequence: TGTGCCAGCAGCCAAGAAACAGGGGCTGGCCCTGAAGCTTTCTTT. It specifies CASSQETGAGPEAFF.

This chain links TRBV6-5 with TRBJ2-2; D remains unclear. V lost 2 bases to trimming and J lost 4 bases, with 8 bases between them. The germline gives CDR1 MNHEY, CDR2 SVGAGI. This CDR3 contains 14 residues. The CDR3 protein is CASSYGLITGELFF. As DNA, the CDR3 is TGTGCCAGCAGTTACGGGTTGATCACCGGGGAGCTGTTTTTT.

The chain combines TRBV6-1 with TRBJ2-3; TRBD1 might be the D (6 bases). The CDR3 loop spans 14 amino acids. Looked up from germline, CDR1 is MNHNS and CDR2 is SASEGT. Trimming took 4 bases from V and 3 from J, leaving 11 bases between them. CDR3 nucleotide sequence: TGTGCCAGCAGTGTCCGGACAGCGACAGATACGCAGTATTTT. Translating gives CASSVRTATDTQYF.

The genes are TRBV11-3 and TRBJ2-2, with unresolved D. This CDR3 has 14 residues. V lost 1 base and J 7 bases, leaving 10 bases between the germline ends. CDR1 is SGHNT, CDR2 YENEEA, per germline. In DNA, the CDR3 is TGTGCCAGCAGCTTAGCTTTGGGCAGCGGGGAGCTGTTTTTT. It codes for CASSLALGSGELFF.

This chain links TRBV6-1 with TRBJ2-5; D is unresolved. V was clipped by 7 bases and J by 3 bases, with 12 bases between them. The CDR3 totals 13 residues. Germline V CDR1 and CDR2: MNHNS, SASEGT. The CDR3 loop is CASTLTFEETQYF. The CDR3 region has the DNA TGTGCCAGCACTCTGACATTCGAAGAGACCCAGTACTTC.

For the CDR3, the DNA is TGTGCCAGCAGCAGAGCGGGACATCCATACAATGAGCAGTTCTTC. It is translated as CASSRAGHPYNEQFF. The chain couples TRBV21-1 to TRBJ2-1; the D call in the table, TRBD1, was not verified against the DNA. TRBV21-1 is a pseudogene. The CDR3 runs to 15 residues.

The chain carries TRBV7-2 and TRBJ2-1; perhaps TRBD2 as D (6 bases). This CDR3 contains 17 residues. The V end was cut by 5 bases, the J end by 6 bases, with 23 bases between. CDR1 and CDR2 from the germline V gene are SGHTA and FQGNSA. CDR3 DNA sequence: TGTGCCAGCAGCCGTGGGGCCCCGGGGACTGGCTTCAATGAGCAGTTCTTC. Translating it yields CASSRGAPGTGFNEQFF.

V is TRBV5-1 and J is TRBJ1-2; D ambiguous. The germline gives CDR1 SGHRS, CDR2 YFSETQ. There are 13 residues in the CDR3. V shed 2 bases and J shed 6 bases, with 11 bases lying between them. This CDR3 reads CASSLSGLNGYTF. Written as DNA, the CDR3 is TGCGCCAGCAGCTTATCGGGATTGAATGGCTACACCTTC.

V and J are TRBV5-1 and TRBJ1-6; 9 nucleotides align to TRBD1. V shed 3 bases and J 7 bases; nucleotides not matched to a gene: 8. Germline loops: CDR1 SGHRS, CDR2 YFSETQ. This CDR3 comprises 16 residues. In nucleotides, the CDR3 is TGCGCCAGCAGCTGGGTAGCCGGGACAGGGAATTCACCCCTCCACTTT. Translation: CASSWVAGTGNSPLHF.

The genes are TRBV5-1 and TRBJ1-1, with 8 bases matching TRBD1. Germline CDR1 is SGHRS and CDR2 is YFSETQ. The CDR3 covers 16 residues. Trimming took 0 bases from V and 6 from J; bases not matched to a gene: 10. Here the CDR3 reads CASSLGGRGRGAEAFF. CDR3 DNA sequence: TGCGCCAGCAGCTTGGGAGGCAGGGGGCGAGGAGCTGAAGCTTTCTTT. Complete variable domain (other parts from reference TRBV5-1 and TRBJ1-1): KAGVTQTPRYLIKTRGQQVTLSCSPISGHRSVSWYQQTPGQGLQFLFEYFSETQRNKGNFPGRFSGRQFSNSRSEMNVSTLELGDSALYLCASSLGGRGRGAEAFFGQGTRLTVV.

CDR3 nucleotide sequence: TGCGCCAGCAGTCAAACCCCCTTGGGGGGCGCTGGATATGGCTACACCTTC. It yields the protein CASSQTPLGGAGYGYTF. This rearrangement joins TRBV23-1 to TRBJ1-2; a possible D gene is TRBD1 (6 bases). TRBV23-1 is annotated as an ORF whose role is uncertain. V was clipped by 2 bases and J by 5 bases, with 21 bases between them. The CDR3 runs 17 residues.

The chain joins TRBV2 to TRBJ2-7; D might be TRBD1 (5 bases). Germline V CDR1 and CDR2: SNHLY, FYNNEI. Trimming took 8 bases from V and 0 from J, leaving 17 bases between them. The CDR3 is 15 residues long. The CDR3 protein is CASHRSWGNSYEQYF. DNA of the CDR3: TGTGCCAGCCATCGGTCGTGGGGCAACTCCTACGAGCAGTACTTC. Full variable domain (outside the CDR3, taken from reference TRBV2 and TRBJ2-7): EPEVTQTPSHQVTQMGQEVILRCVPISNHLYFYWYRQILGQKVEFLVSFYNNEISEKSEIFDDQFSVERPDGSNFTLKIRSTKLEDSAMYFCASHRSWGNSYEQYFGPGTRLTVT.

CDR3 protein: CASSPPDSPSRAFF. CDR3 DNA: TGTGCCAGCAGTCCACCGGACAGCCCGTCTCGAGCTTTCTTT. This chain joins TRBV6-1 and TRBJ1-1, with TRBD1 as a possible D gene (6 bases). CDR1 is MNHNS, CDR2 SASEGT, per germline. This CDR3 spans 14 amino acids. Trimming stripped 5 bases from V and 10 bases from J, with 20 bases between.

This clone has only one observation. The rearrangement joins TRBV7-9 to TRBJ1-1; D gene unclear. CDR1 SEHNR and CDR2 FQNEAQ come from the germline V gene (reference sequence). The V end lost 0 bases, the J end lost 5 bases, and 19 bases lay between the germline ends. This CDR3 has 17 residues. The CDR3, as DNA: TGTGCCAGCAGCTTAGCGCGTACGAGAAAGGGTTGGACTGAAGCTTTCTTT. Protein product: CASSLARTRKGWTEAFF.

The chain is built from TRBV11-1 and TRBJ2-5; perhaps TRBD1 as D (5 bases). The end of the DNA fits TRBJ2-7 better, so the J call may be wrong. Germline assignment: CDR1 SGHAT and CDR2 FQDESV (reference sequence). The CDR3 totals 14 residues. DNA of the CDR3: TGTGCCAGCAGCTCACGTCAGGGTTCCCACGAGCAGTACTTC. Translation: CASSSRQGSHEQYF.

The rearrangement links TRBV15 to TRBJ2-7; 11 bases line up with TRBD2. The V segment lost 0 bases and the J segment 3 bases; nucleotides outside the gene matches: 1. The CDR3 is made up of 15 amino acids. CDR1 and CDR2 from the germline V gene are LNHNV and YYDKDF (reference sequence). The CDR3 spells CATSREGLADYEQYF. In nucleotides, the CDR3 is TGTGCCACCAGCAGAGAGGGACTAGCGGACTACGAGCAGTACTTC. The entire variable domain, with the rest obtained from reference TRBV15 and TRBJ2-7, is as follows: DAMVIQNPRYQVTQFGKPVTLSCSQTLNHNVMYWYQQKSSQAPKLLFHYYDKDFNNEADTPDNFQSRRPNTSFCFLDIRSPGLGDTAMYLCATSREGLADYEQYFGPGTRLTVT.